The count of the clone carrying this T cell receptor (beta chain) is one. The sample originates from a study of blood T cell repertoires in COVID-19. Assay: immunoSEQ multiplex PCR; the TCRdb copy retains only in-frame clones and omits some. Of 390,000 or so clones listed, roughly 90% were seen once; the top ten hold around 7%. The length of the CDR3 is 14 residues. Germline V CDR1 and CDR2: MNHEY, SMNVEV (reference sequence). The ends were cut back, 2 bases at V and 7 bases at J, with 9 bases in the middle. The chain is built from TRBV27 and TRBJ1-6; D call uncertain. This clonotype was obtained from a man between 18 and 35 years old with active or convalescent COVID-19. Sequenced material: peripheral blood. CDR3 sequence: CASSLPTENSPLHF. In nucleotides, the CDR3 is TGTGCCAGCAGTTTACCGACGGAGAATTCACCCCTCCACTTT.